This T cell receptor (beta chain) was captured in a study of cytomegalovirus exposure and HLA in healthy donors (dated by TCRdb to the late 2010s). Turning to the overall study: An earlier analysis of some 550 of the donors reported approximately 290 Gb of sequence data and some 100 million unique TCR beta sequences from 150 million to 200 million T cells. An early release that covered fewer than 750 HLA-typed donors contained approximately 290 gigabases of sequencing data and some 87 million unique TCR sequences. Of the 398 genotyped donors, 75% to 85% were placed in the genetic ancestry cluster associated with self-reported Caucasian donors. The aim of the study was to test whether cataloging public T cell receptors could identify signatures of past pathogen exposure. The study profiled the T cell repertoires of approximately 700 subjects by immunosequencing and related them to cytomegalovirus serostatus. Along with the roughly 710-subject first cohort, a separate validation cohort of over 90 different subjects was used. To predict cytomegalovirus infection status, the study brought together high-throughput TCR immunosequencing, statistical association of individual TCRs with disease status, and machine learning. In a later analysis, previously published TCR beta repertoires from 550 to 700 donors were re-analyzed and high-resolution HLA genotyping was added so that TCR occurrence patterns could be studied. Rather than drawing on any new phenotypic data, the later analysis identified candidate immune exposures from TCR beta sequences and the way those sequences occurred across donors. An earlier analysis of 587 of the donors applied high-throughput TCR beta sequencing to assess whether each TCR beta V gene segment acted as functional or pseudogenic. Donor age, sex, ethnicity and CMV serostatus were compiled together with the repertoire data. In a later genetic analysis, genome-wide SNP genotypes for about 65% of the roughly 670 donors were used, and that subset was treated as a discovery cohort. All discovery cohort repertoires had been generated using a single sequencing platform. HLA typing covered class I and class II loci at four-digit resolution. The number of typed donors differed by locus: roughly 620-630 for A, B, C, DRB1 and DQB1; about 520 for DQA1; 606 for DPA1; and some 450 for DPB1. A handful of DR-DQ haplotypes were handled as single units for association and clustering because linkage in the cohort was strong. Among about 390 genotyped donors of the cohort, an average of about 240,000 unique TCR beta nucleotide sequences were sequenced per donor, around 20% of them non-productive.

The CDR3 has 14 amino acids, counting the end cysteine and phenylalanine. The sequence is cut down to CDR3 DNA, 42 bases in frame from base 1. V sheds 3 bases and J sheds 2 bases, leaving 10 bases between their ends. Looking up the germline V gene yields CDR1 MDHEN and CDR2 SYDVKM. In total, over 600 healthy bone marrow donors made up the cohort. All cohort members were sampled while nominally healthy, although unrecorded immune exposures were likely present. The donor was CMV seropositive and was included in the group of approximately 300 seropositive cohort members. Each donor provided a peripheral blood sample, and peripheral blood mononuclear cells were used for TCR beta sequencing. Genomic DNA extraction from the blood cell samples was performed with the Qiagen DNeasy Blood Extraction Kit. A word on this clone: The antigen this receptor binds is unknown. The input lacks base qualities; no much larger clone sits a single base away.

What the study reported, not specific to this receptor: In a later analysis, TCR association rates were found to vary across HLA loci, with the most associated TCRs seen for DRB1 alleles and the fewest for HLA-C alleles. A further reported finding was that TCR beta sequences accurately predicted the HLA-A and HLA-B alleles for most subjects in the first cohort. Across donors, most TCR sequences were observed very rarely, whereas some public TCRs were present in many individuals. The study listed 150 to 200 TCR beta chains as associated with cytomegalovirus. The classifier was reported to diagnose cytomegalovirus status with high specificity and sensitivity in both the original and validation cohorts. According to a later genetic analysis, donors in an Asian-associated ancestry cluster had fewer N-insertions in productive TCRs than the approximately 700-donor mean. Because HLA typing was unavailable for some donors at each locus, only the typed subset was used in association tests. Specific HLA alleles were associated with around 18,000 TCR beta sequences at a false discovery rate of 0.05 in a later analysis. In vitro tests confirmed that a few of the cytomegalovirus-associated TCR beta chains recognize cytomegalovirus antigens. Because counts were too low, roughly 17 rarely observed V segments, including chromosome 9 orphons, were left out of the earlier analysis of about 500 of the donors. CMV serostatus was the only immune exposure information available for the cohort. An association between a missense DCLRE1C variant and V-gene and J-gene trimming of TCR beta chains was found in a later genetic analysis and replicated in an independent cohort. In an earlier analysis of about 540 of the donors, most TCR beta V segments were observed in productive rearrangements about 87% or about 30% of the time, broadly matching IMGT annotations. A cluster of highly shared sequence variants was judged likely to be a technical artifact of the sequencing pipeline. Some IMGT-functional V segments, including TRBV6-2 and TRBV6-3, could not be distinguished by the 87-base-pair reads and were therefore excluded. The cohort was sequenced for TCR beta chains only, and without alpha or paired-chain data the features that could be detected were limited. Correlated functional status among segregating V segments might reflect linkage disequilibrium, but an unknown experimental factor could not be ruled out. In a later analysis, several top co-occurrence clusters were reported to appear linked to parvovirus B19, influenza, CMV and Epstein-Barr virus. A later analysis found that most CMV-associated TCR beta chains appeared HLA-restricted, with HLA associations seemingly driven largely by CMV exposure. Strong co-occurrence of HLA alleles, especially DR and DQ, made assigning TCR associations to individual alleles difficult. Compared with equally common non-associated chains, HLA-associated TCR beta chains in a later analysis were more clonally expanded and had lower generation probabilities. The authors suggested that the approach could potentially be generalized to other disease states and immunological phenotypes. The presence/absence analyses assumed that sequencing depth was roughly uniform across donors, and that assumption may not be true.

The library was built by means of the immunoSEQ multiplex PCR assay. A mixture of 60 forward primers for TCR Vbeta segments and 13 reverse primers for TCR Jbeta segments was used in the multiplex PCR. The CDR3 region of rearranged TCR beta genes was amplified from genomic DNA with a multiplex PCR assay. On the Illumina HiSeq System, the amplified TCR beta libraries were sequenced as 87-base-pair reads. The authors processed their data as follows. In a later analysis, some 80 million unique TCR beta chains were counted across the approximately 640 repertoires, and approximately 11 million of these chains were shared by at least two donors. A nearest-neighbor algorithm error-corrected the raw reads and collapsed the reads into unique sequences, merging closely related sequences to remove PCR and sequencing errors. Alignment of CDR3 sequences to IMGT reference sequences was used to assign V, D and J gene segments. Each retained sequence needed at least a six-nucleotide match to both a V gene segment and a J gene segment. Rearrangements were classified as productive when the CDR3 lacked stop codons and remained in frame with V and J, and all other rearrangements were classified as non-productive. Following IMGT convention, CDR3 was defined as the stretch from the second conserved V-encoded cysteine up to the conserved J-encoded phenylalanine. Sequences without an unambiguous match to a single V gene segment were excluded from the earlier analysis of about 600 of the donors. In an earlier analysis of several hundred of the donors, a V segment was called functional when productive rearrangements were above 56.7%, and segregating when the standard deviation between donors exceeded 5%. A statistical classification framework was built for diagnosing cytomegalovirus status from the catalog of TCR beta chain sequences. In a later analysis, TCR nucleotide sequences were compared against IMGT/GENE-DB human TR gene sequences so that V and J genes could be assigned. Using the TCRdist pipeline, a later analysis assigned CDR3 sequences along with most-parsimonious VDJ recombination scenarios. In a later analysis, each TCR beta chain was defined by its CDR3 amino acid sequence together with its V-gene family, and reads lacking a unique V-gene family were excluded. To address suspected cross-contamination and a sequencing artifact, a later analysis removed roughly 640 highly shared, low-generation-probability nucleotide sequences. A later analysis calculated a clonal expansion index for each public chain from normalized within-repertoire ranks of inferred template counts. In a later analysis, generation probabilities were computed with a VDJ recombination model fitted to out-of-frame rearrangements, and the resulting probabilities were checked against IGoR. In a later analysis, hypergeometric tests were used to score TCR-TCR, TCR-HLA and TCR-CMV co-occurrence, with a repertoire-size bias correction applied to TCR pairs. In a later analysis, false discovery rates were estimated by permuting HLA or CMV assignments 20 times. In a later analysis, co-occurring TCRs were grouped with DBSCAN, and TCRdist sequence similarity was added when clustering was performed within HLA-allele-positive subsets. Repertoires with fewer than 30,000 or more than 120,000 public chains, plus five repertoires with anomalous nucleotide sharing, were excluded from co-occurrence clustering. As stored in TCRdb, this immuneACCESS dataset retains in-frame rearrangements with V and J assigned. A fraction of the clones does not appear; measured against another copy, unresolved V genes explain less than half of the discrepancy, and the remainder lacks a known reason. From that table come the V and J calls and clone size; the DNA was used to work out D and trimming. Within this sample are some 150,000 clones, with roughly 80% of them counted one time only. The ten top clones hold around 6.7% of the sample.

The rearrangement joined TRBV28 to TRBJ2-5; the best D guess is TRBD2, with 5 bases matching. The receptor was isolated from a woman aged 40 to 50 in good health and CMV-seropositive. The specimen was PBMCs. The bases are TGTGCCAGCAGTTTTATCGGGGTACAAGAGACCCAGTACTTC. Translation gives CASSFIGVQETQYF.